This TCR beta chain was observed in a study of blood T cell repertoires in COVID-19. The V and J ends lost 1 base and 7 bases, in that order; junction bases with no gene match: 10. The length of the CDR3 is 16 residues. CDR1 and CDR2 (germline): SGHAT, FQNNGV. Some clones are missing from TCRdb's copy, which holds only in-frame ones; the method was immunoSEQ multiplex PCR. Counted here are a few hundred thousand clones, about nine tenths occurring once; the ten biggest clones make up roughly 2.9%. This sequence joins TRBV11-2 and TRBJ2-4; 7 nucleotides align to TRBD1. The TCR sequence derives from a woman aged 45-65 years who had been exposed to COVID-19. Sequences were obtained from PBMCs or T cells enriched from blood (not recorded which). In DNA form, the CDR3 reads TGTGCCAGCAGCTTAGTGCCACAGGGGAATAGCAACATTCAGTACTTC. Protein: CASSLVPQGNSNIQYF.